The next 5 T cell receptor beta chains were all read from a single sample in a study of blood T cell repertoires in COVID-19. Assay: immunoSEQ multiplex PCR; the TCRdb copy retains only in-frame clones and omits some. The sample lists 190,000 or so clones; approximately 86% were seen once. Material for sequencing was PBMCs or T cells enriched from blood (not recorded which). All receptors come from a woman younger than 45 who had recovered from COVID-19.

The chain is built from TRBV7-2 and TRBJ1-5; the D is unclear. Between the trimmed V and J ends, which lost 5 bases and 7 bases, there was a span of 18 bases. The CDR3 has 15 amino acids. Germline-derived CDR1 and CDR2 are SGHTA and FQGNSA. Here the CDR3 reads CASSENPFSWQPQHF. Here the CDR3 DNA reads TGTGCCAGCAGCGAAAACCCTTTTAGTTGGCAGCCCCAGCATTTT.

This chain uses TRBV9 with TRBJ1-4, with 7 bases matching TRBD1. Germline V CDR1 and CDR2: SGDLS, YYNGEE. V trimming: 0 bases; J trimming: 6 bases; junction bases outside the gene matches: 5. The CDR3 runs to 15 residues. The CDR3 spells CASSVDKGADEKLFF. Written as DNA, the CDR3 is TGTGCCAGCAGCGTAGATAAGGGGGCTGATGAAAAACTGTTTTTT.

V and J are TRBV30 and TRBJ1-2; possibly TRBD1 for D (5 bases). Germline assignment: CDR1 GTSNPN and CDR2 SVGIG (reference sequence). V shed 2 bases and J shed 11 bases, with 15 bases lying between them. The CDR3 consists of 12 residues. In DNA form, the CDR3 reads TGTGCCTGGAGTCCCGGGACTGAAATGTACACCTTC. This gives the protein CAWSPGTEMYTF.

This chain uses TRBV5-6 with TRBJ2-2, with D unclear. V was pared by 1 base and J by 2 bases, with 6 bases between. The germline V gene encodes CDR1 SGHDT and CDR2 YYEEEE. The CDR3 runs to 14 residues. CDR3 loop: CASSLNFNTGELFF. The CDR3 region has the DNA TGTGCCAGCAGCTTGAACTTTAACACCGGGGAGCTGTTTTTT.

This chain joins TRBV7-2 and TRBJ2-3; 7 bases are shared with TRBD2. The CDR3 has 16 residues. Germline CDR1 reads SGHTA; CDR2 reads FQGNSA. The V segment lost 2 bases and the J segment 2 bases; nucleotides outside the gene matches: 7. This CDR3 is CASSLIPSGTTDTQYF. CDR3 nucleotide sequence: TGTGCCAGCAGCTTAATACCTAGCGGAACCACAGATACGCAGTATTTT.